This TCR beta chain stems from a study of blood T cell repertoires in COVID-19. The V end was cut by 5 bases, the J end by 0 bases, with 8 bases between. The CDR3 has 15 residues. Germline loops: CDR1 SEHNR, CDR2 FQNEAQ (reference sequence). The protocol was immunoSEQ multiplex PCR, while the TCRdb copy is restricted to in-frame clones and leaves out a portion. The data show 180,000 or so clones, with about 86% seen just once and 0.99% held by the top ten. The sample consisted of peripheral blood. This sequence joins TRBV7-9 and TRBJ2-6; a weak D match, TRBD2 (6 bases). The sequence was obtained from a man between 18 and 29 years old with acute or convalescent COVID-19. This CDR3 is CASSVGSSGANVLTF. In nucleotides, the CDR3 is TGTGCCAGCAGCGTCGGGAGCTCTGGGGCCAACGTCCTGACTTTC.